The T cell receptor beta chain described here comes from a study of long-term antiretroviral therapy in people with HIV. The V and J ends lost 3 bases and 4 bases respectively, with 20 bases between them. The CDR3 has 16 amino acids. Germline CDR1 and CDR2: SGDLS and YYNGEE. Each participant with HIV received care in the United States. Investigators performed immunoSEQ version v3.0 at survey level. Only in-frame clones appear in the TCRdb table, and some are missing; sequencing was by immunoSEQ multiplex PCR. The table records over 35,000 clones, 86% of them present only once. Study outcomes and limitations: Collection spanned 2004 to 2017; ART regimens may be less effective than current ones.

Comment on this clone: The target antigen is unknown.

The sequencing here drew on unsorted PBMCs, taken just before starting antiretroviral therapy. The receptor comes from a woman between 18 and 29 years old with HIV. V gene TRBV9 combines with J gene TRBJ2-7, with D unclear. CDR3: CASSAEDRLLGYEQYF. The CDR3 DNA reads as TGTGCCAGCAGCGCAGAGGATCGCCTTCTGGGTTACGAGCAGTACTTC.